The rows below give T cell receptor beta chains drawn from one sample of a study of cytomegalovirus exposure and HLA in healthy donors. Using immunoSEQ multiplex PCR, the repertoire was profiled, and TCRdb retains in-frame clones only, with some absent. Among some 150,000 clones, approximately 63% were seen once, and the ten largest hold roughly 2%. The sequenced sample was PBMCs. The receptors come from an older woman in good health and CMV-seropositive. The CDR3 runs from the conserved cysteine through the conserved F or W. The D gene is left open where the match is weak. Size values are once, few and many counts, or a class for expanded clones, and some rows have none.

j_call v_call d_call clone_size cdr3_nt cdr3_aa
TRBJ1-5 TRBV4-2 . . TGTGCCAGCAGCCAGACATCAAGCAATCAGCCCCAGCATTTT CASSQTSSNQPQHF
TRBJ2-7 TRBV4-1 . . TGCGCCAGCAGCCAAGAGGCTCGGCGGGTAAACTCCTACGAGCAGTACTTC CASSQEARRVNSYEQYF
TRBJ2-3 TRBV7-3 TRBD2 . TGTGCCAGCAGCTTAGCGGGAGGGGGGGATACGCAGTATTTT CASSLAGGGDTQYF
TRBJ1-2 TRBV19 . . TGTGCCAGTAGTATTCCCTATTTGCCCCTCTATGGCTACACCTTC CASSIPYLPLYGYTF
TRBJ2-5 TRBV5-6 . . TGTGCCAGCAGCACTTGGACTACCCCGCGTGGGGAGACCCAGTACTTC CASSTWTTPRGETQYF
TRBJ2-1 TRBV7-3 TRBD1 . TGTGCCAGCAGCCCCATCGACAGGGCGATCCGAAATGAGCAGTTCTTC CASSPIDRAIRNEQFF
TRBJ2-5 TRBV7-9 . . TGTGCCAGCAGCTTAGGGCGGGCGGGAGAGACCCAGTACTTC CASSLGRAGETQYF
TRBJ2-2 TRBV5-1 TRBD2 . TGCGCCAGCAGCTTCGGACTAGCGGGAGGTTCCGGGGAGCTGTTTTTT CASSFGLAGGSGELFF
TRBJ1-1 TRBV19 TRBD1 . TGTGCCAGTAGTATTGGGACAGGGAACACTGAAGCTTTCTTT CASSIGTGNTEAFF
TRBJ1-3 TRBV2 TRBD1 once TGTGCCAGCAGCACGGACAGGGGGTCAGGAAACACCATATATTTT CASSTDRGSGNTIYF
TRBJ2-3 TRBV6-5 TRBD2 . TGTGCCAGCAGTTACGGCGCGGGAGGGCCAACAGATACGCAGTATTTT CASSYGAGGPTDTQYF
TRBJ2-7 TRBV4-2 . . TGTGCCAGCGCGGGGTTCAGCTCCTACGAGCAGTACTTC CASAGFSSYEQYF
TRBJ1-3 TRBV12-1 . . TGTGCCAGCAGCTCGACAGGCCCCTCTGGAAACACCATATATTTT CASSSTGPSGNTIYF
TRBJ2-7 TRBV6-1 . . TGTGCCATACTCGGTCCGATACCCTACGAGCAGTACTTC CAILGPIPYEQYF
TRBJ2-1 TRBV10-1 . . TGCGCCCCTTTAGGCACTCTCACGGGGAGCTCCTACAATGAGCAGTTCTTC CAPLGTLTGSSYNEQFF
TRBJ2-1 TRBV28 . . TGTGCCAGCAGTTTGGGCGGGGTCCCCAGCTACAATGAGCAGTTCTTC CASSLGGVPSYNEQFF
TRBJ1-1 TRBV5-4 . few TGTGCCAGCAGCTTCGGGTCGGGGAATAGCGGCACTGAAGCTTTCTTT CASSFGSGNSGTEAFF
TRBJ2-5 TRBV13 . . TGTGCCAGCAGCTTAGGGTCCGCGTGGGAGACCCAGTACTTC CASSLGSAWETQYF
TRBJ2-3 TRBV4-1 . . TGCGCCAGCAGCCAAGATGGGGGGGATACGCAGTATTTT CASSQDGGDTQYF
TRBJ2-3 TRBV7-8 TRBD1 . TGTGCCAGCAGCTTACGCGACAGGGGGCTCACAGATACGCAGTATTTT CASSLRDRGLTDTQYF
TRBJ1-2 TRBV19 . . TGTGCCAGTAATCATGTCCAGGGCTATGGCTACACCTTC CASNHVQGYGYTF
TRBJ2-7 TRBV19 . . TGTGCCAGTAGTATCGTCGGCGGGACTTCCTACGAGCAGTACTTC CASSIVGGTSYEQYF
TRBJ1-4 TRBV5-4 TRBD1 . TGTGCCAGCAGCTTACAGGGGAATTCTGAAAAACTGTTTTTT CASSLQGNSEKLFF
TRBJ2-1 TRBV9 . . TGTGCCAGCAGCCCCCGGAGGGACGTATCAGGTGAGCAGTTCTTC CASSPRRDVSGEQFF
TRBJ2-1 TRBV6-6 TRBD2 . TGTGCCACCTGGACTAGCAGTTACAATGAGCAGTTCTTC CATWTSSYNEQFF
TRBJ1-5 TRBV28 . . TGTGCCAGCAGTTTATTGCGGGGCGATCAGCCCCAGCATTTT CASSLLRGDQPQHF
TRBJ1-1 TRBV5-4 . . TGTGCCAGCAGCTTGGGGGCGCGGAACACTGAAGCTTTCTTT CASSLGARNTEAFF
TRBJ1-2 TRBV14 TRBD1 . TGTGCCAGCAGCCATCCCGGGACAGGGGGGAGTGATGGCTACACCTTC CASSHPGTGGSDGYTF
TRBJ2-1 TRBV18 TRBD2 . TGTGCCAGCTCACATCAAACTAGCGGGCAGTACAATGAGCAGTTCTTC CASSHQTSGQYNEQFF
TRBJ2-3 TRBV5-1 TRBD1 . TGCGCCAGCAGCCATAGCATTTCCCGGGACAGAGGCACAGATACGCAGTATTTT CASSHSISRDRGTDTQYF
TRBJ1-1 TRBV19 TRBD1 . TGTGCCAGTAGTAGGGGGGACAGGCCGGGAACTGAAGCTTTCTTT CASSRGDRPGTEAFF
TRBJ2-1 TRBV7-3 . . TGTGCCAGCAGCTTAACGGGCCCCAGCTCCTACAATGAGCAGTTCTTC CASSLTGPSSYNEQFF
TRBJ1-1 TRBV19 TRBD1 . TGTGCCAGTAGAGACGGACAGGGTCCGAACACTGAAGCTTTCTTT CASRDGQGPNTEAFF
TRBJ2-1 TRBV29-1 . . TGCAGCGCCCTCCGGACTACCTACAATGAGCAGTTCTTC CSALRTTYNEQFF
TRBJ2-7 TRBV2 . . TGTGCCAGCAGCGAAATGGAGCCCTACGAGCAGTACTTC CASSEMEPYEQYF
TRBJ1-2 TRBV9 TRBD1 . TGTGCCAGCAGCGTAGGGACAGGCGTTAACTATGGCTACACCTTC CASSVGTGVNYGYTF
TRBJ1-2 TRBV7-6 . . TGTGCCAGCAGCCCTGGACAGCTCTATGGCTACACCTTC CASSPGQLYGYTF
TRBJ2-7 TRBV5-1 TRBD2 . TGCGCCAGTCGAACTAGCGGGAGGGCAGACATGAACTACGAGCAGTACTTC CASRTSGRADMNYEQYF
TRBJ1-2 TRBV27 . . TGTGCCAGCAGTTTCCGCGGGGGAGAAGGAGGCTACACCTTC CASSFRGGEGGYTF
TRBJ1-3 TRBV6-1 . . TGTGCCAGCAGTGAAGCCGGGAGAGGAAACACCATATATTTT CASSEAGRGNTIYF
TRBJ1-1 TRBV5-6 TRBD1 . TGTGCCAGCAGCTTGGAGACAGGGTACACTGAAGCTTTCTTT CASSLETGYTEAFF
TRBJ1-1 TRBV28 TRBD1 . TGTGCCAGCAACGGCGGACAGGGGGCGACTGAAGCTTTCTTT CASNGGQGATEAFF
TRBJ1-1 TRBV28 . . TGTGCCAGCAGTCCACCTCACAGGAACACTGAAGCTTTCTTT CASSPPHRNTEAFF
TRBJ2-1 TRBV29-1 TRBD1 . TGCAGCGTTCGAGGGACAGCCGACAATGAGCAGTTCTTC CSVRGTADNEQFF
TRBJ2-7 TRBV4-1 TRBD2 . TGCGCCAGCAGCCAGGAAACTAGCGGTAGTTCCTACGAGCAGTACTTC CASSQETSGSSYEQYF
TRBJ2-1 TRBV7-2 TRBD2 . TGTGCCAGCAGCCCGGGAGGGAGCTCCTACAATGAGCAGTTCTTC CASSPGGSSYNEQFF
TRBJ1-1 TRBV18 TRBD1 . TGTGCCAGCTCACCAGGGCAGGGGGCAGCTTTCTTT CASSPGQGAAFF
TRBJ2-1 TRBV6-1 TRBD1 . TGTGCCAGCAGTGACCGTCCCGCGCGACAGGGGTTTAATGAGCAGTTCTTC CASSDRPARQGFNEQFF
TRBJ1-1 TRBV7-3 . . TGTGCCAGCAGCTTAACGGGTGGGAGGGCCCGCAACACTGAAGCTTTCTTT CASSLTGGRARNTEAFF
TRBJ1-2 TRBV28 TRBD1 . TGTGCCAGCAGTTCCCCGACAGGGAACTATGGCTACACCTTC CASSSPTGNYGYTF
TRBJ1-1 TRBV19 . . TGTGCCAGTAGTATGTTTAAGAACACTGAAGCTTTCTTT CASSMFKNTEAFF
TRBJ1-5 TRBV5-1 . few TGCGCCAGCAGCTTGGCCGGGGGGGCAAACCAGCCCCAGCATTTT CASSLAGGANQPQHF
TRBJ1-1 TRBV5-8 TRBD1 . TGTGCCAGCAGACCCCACAGGGGGGGTTCAACTGAAGCTTTCTTT CASRPHRGGSTEAFF
TRBJ2-5 TRBV18 . . TGTGCCAGCTCACCACCTTTACAAGAGACCCAGTACTTC CASSPPLQETQYF
TRBJ1-2 TRBV6-5 . . TGTGCCAGCAGTCGAGTGGGCGCCACCTATGGCTACACCTTC CASSRVGATYGYTF
TRBJ1-1 TRBV29-1 . few TGCAGCGTTGAAGATTTAGGGACAATGAGGGCTTTCTTT CSVEDLGTMRAFF
TRBJ2-7 TRBV27 TRBD2 once TGTGCCAGCAGTTGGGGACTAGCGGGAGGCGAGCAGTACTTC CASSWGLAGGEQYF